The 4 T cell receptor beta chains presented below share a single source sample, sequenced in a study of T-cell reconstitution after alpha-beta-depleted transplantation in children. TCRbeta library preparation incorporated unique molecular identifiers. TCRdb re-derived calls from the PCR reads in MiXCR, one entry per CDR3 protein. Of more than 15,000 distinct CDR3 sequences in the sample, over 5% are singletons; the top ten hold under 8%. This specimen consisted of PBMCs, obtained before TCRalphabeta/CD19-depleted stem cell transplant. The receptors were sampled from a boy aged 5-17 years with acute lymphoblastic leukemia, due to receive a stem cell transplant.

This clonotype was recorded only once. This rearrangement joins TRBV24-1 to TRBJ1-1; no clear D. This CDR3 spans 11 amino acids. The germline gives CDR1 KGHDR, CDR2 SFDVKD. The CDR3, as DNA: TGTGGCGCCAGTGATGGGAGAAAAGCTTTCTTT. Translation gives CGASDGRKAFF.

This clonotype was counted at least ten times. The chain joins TRBV28 to TRBJ1-3, with 8 bases fitting TRBD1. Germline CDR1 and CDR2: MDHEN and SYDVKM. The V gene end was trimmed by 2 bases and the J gene end by 0 bases; junction bases not matched to a gene: 6. The CDR3 is 17 residues long. CDR3 loop: CASSLPQGAGSGNTIYF. The CDR3 DNA reads TGTGCCAGCAGTTTACCGCAGGGGGCTGGCTCTGGAAACACCATATATTTT.

In its sample, this clonotype was seen many times. The rearrangement joins TRBV19 to TRBJ2-1; 9 bases line up with TRBD2. With 8 bases clipped from V and 4 bases from J, the junction kept 12 bases outside the gene matches. The CDR3 runs to 16 residues. Germline V gene data show CDR1 as LNHDA and CDR2 as SQIVND (reference sequence). CDR3 DNA: TGTGCCAGTTGTTTTAGCGGGAGCAAAGGGTACAATGAGCAGTTCTTC. It codes for CASCFSGSKGYNEQFF.

This clonotype appeared many times. This chain connects TRBV7-2 to TRBJ2-3, with TRBD2 matching over 7 bases. Germline V gene lookup returns CDR1 SGHTA and CDR2 FQGNSA. The length of the CDR3 is 14 residues. V was clipped by 5 bases and J by 0 bases; unmatched bases: 2. The CDR3 loop is CASSRDYSTDTQYF. In DNA form, the CDR3 reads TGTGCCAGCAGCCGGGACTACAGCACAGATACGCAGTATTTT.